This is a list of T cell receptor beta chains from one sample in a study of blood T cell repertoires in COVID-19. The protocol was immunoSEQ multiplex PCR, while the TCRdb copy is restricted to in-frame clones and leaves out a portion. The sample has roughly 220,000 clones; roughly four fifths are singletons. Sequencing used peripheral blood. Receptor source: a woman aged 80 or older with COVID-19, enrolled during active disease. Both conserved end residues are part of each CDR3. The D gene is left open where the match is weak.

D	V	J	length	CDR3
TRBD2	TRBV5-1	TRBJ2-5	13	CASSLGGGETQYF
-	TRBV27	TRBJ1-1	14	CASSSAGARTEAFF
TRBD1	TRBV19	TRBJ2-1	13	CASSADRDNEQFF
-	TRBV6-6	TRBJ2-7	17	CASSPSGRGLADDEQYF
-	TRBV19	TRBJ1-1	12	CASSNRDAEAFF
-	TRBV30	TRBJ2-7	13	CAWSVRSPHKQYF
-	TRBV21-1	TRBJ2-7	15	CASNLGGGIAYEQYF
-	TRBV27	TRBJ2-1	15	CASSHRGGFYNEQFF
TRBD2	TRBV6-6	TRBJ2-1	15	CASRPGTSDYNEQFF
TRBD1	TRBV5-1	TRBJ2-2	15	CASSLLAGGTGELFF
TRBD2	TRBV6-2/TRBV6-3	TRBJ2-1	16	CASSRSNEGGIYEQFF
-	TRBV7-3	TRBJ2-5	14	CASSLGDTQETQYF
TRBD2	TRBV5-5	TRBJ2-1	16	CASSPFLAGAYNEQFF
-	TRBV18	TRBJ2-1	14	CASSPRGSYNEQFF
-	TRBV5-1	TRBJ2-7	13	CASSPRLRYEQYF
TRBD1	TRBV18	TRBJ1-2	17	CASSPPKGQGIRYGYTF
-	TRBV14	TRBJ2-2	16	CASSHFVGVGTGELFF
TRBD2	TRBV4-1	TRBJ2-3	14	CASSLSGGTDTQYF
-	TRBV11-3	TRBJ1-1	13	CASSFRVSTEAFF
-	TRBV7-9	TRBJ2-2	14	CAIHLGAQGMELFF
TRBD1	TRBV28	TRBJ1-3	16	CASSPPGTASGNTIYF
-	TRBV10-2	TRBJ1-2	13	CASSEFEVRGYTF
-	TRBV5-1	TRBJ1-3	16	CASSLVGGIAGNTIYF
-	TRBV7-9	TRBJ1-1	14	CASSLWRKSTEAFF
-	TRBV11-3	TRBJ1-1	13	CASSRGPKTEAFF
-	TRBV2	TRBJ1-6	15	CASMAEGGLGSPLHF
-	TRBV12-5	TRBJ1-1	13	CASGPTGSTEAFF
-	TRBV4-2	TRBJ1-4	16	CASSQGGGRANEKLFF
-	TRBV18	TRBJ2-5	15	CASSLSGLDKETQYF
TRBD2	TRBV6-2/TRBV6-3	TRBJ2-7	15	CASSPSRGLAGGQYF
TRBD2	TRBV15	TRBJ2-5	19	CATSRDLYMSAGGRETQYF
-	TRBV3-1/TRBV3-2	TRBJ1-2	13	CASSQYGDDGYTF